Each of the 10 T cell receptor beta chains below was sequenced from the same sample in a study of tumor and adjacent non-tumor tissue in lung cancer. A modified ARM-PCR protocol with three rounds of nested PCR amplified TCRbeta. TCRdb called the multiplex PCR reads again in MiXCR, with one record for every CDR3 protein. Of some 200,000 distinct CDR3 sequences listed, 60% to 85% are singletons. RNA was extracted from bulk tissue without any cell sorting. The specimen sequenced was lung tumor tissue. The origin of the receptors is a man in his 60s with non-small cell lung cancer.

Notes on this clonotype: The conserved closing phenylalanine or tryptophan is absent in this CDR3, likely reflecting a read error. The CDR3 protein is CSVHGNTEAFS. The DNA of the CDR3 is TGCAGCGTTCACGGGAACACTGAAGCTTTCTCT. The chain joins TRBV29-1 to TRBJ1-1, with D unresolved. The CDR3 consists of 11 residues. Trimming cost V 5 bases and J 1 base, with 5 bases left between them. Germline assignment: CDR1 SQVTM and CDR2 ANQGSEA.

The rearrangement links TRBV12-3 or TRBV12-4 to TRBJ2-1; TRBD1 matches 10 bases. V lost 2 bases, J lost 7 bases, and 8 bases stayed unmatched. The CDR3 is made up of 16 amino acids. In nucleotides, the CDR3 is TGTGCCAGCAGTTTAATGTCTGGGACAGGGGCGAATGAGCAGTTCTTC. It specifies CASSLMSGTGANEQFF.

Only one count was recorded for this clonotype. This chain joins TRBV11-2 and TRBJ2-1; D is ambiguous. This CDR3 region has 12 residues. Deletions cut 5 bases from V and 9 bases from J, with 11 bases between. Germline V gene lookup returns CDR1 SGHAT and CDR2 FQNNGV. The CDR3, as DNA: TGTGCCAGCAGCCAGAGTACCCCTGAGCAGTTCTTC. It encodes CASSQSTPEQFF.

This clonotype was recorded at least ten times. This chain connects TRBV20-1 to TRBJ2-1, with 9 nucleotides matching TRBD2. Germline lookup yields CDR1 DFQATT and CDR2 SNEGSKA (reference sequence). The CDR3 length is 16 residues. V lost 7 bases, J lost 0 bases, and 10 bases stayed unmatched. For the CDR3, the DNA is TGCAGTGTAAGGGGGTTAGCGGGGGCCTCCTACAATGAGCAGTTCTTC. It yields the protein CSVRGLAGASYNEQFF.

On this clonotype: An end of the junction does not agree with germline; a read error may underlie this. The rearrangement links TRBV12-3 or TRBV12-4 to TRBJ1-2, with D perhaps matching TRBD1 (6 bases). The length of the CDR3 is 13 residues. CDR3 protein: CPSSSSTGTVYTF. CDR3 nucleotides: TGTCCCAGCAGTTCGAGTACAGGGACTGTCTACACCTTC.

With regard to this clonotype: An end of the junction does not agree with germline; a read error may underlie this. The genes are TRBV6-5 and TRBJ2-3; TRBD2 is a possible D gene (5 bases). This CDR3 contains 14 residues. Germline CDR1 reads MNHEY; CDR2 reads SVGAGI. In DNA form, the CDR3 reads TGTGCCAGCAGTCGCGGGCTTAGCACAGATACGCGGTATTTT. Protein: CASSRGLSTDTRYF.

This clonotype was picked up a small number of times. The CDR3 does not close with the conserved phenylalanine or tryptophan, likely indicating a read error. The rearrangement uses TRBV11-3 and TRBJ2-5, with 13 bases identical to TRBD2. This CDR3 is 18 amino acids long. CDR1 is SGHNT, CDR2 YENEEA, per germline. In DNA, the CDR3 is TGTGCCAGTAGCTTGCCCCAGGGGACTAGCGGGGCCCAAGAGACCCAGTACTTA. The encoded protein is CASSLPQGTSGAQETQYL.

This clonotype has just one count. A much larger clone lies a single base off, so this may be a read error. The V and J genes are TRBV20-1 and TRBJ2-7; D remains unclear. The V gene's germline CDR1 is DFQATT and CDR2 SNEGSKA (reference sequence). Trimming removed 5 bases from V and 7 bases from J, with 15 bases in between. The CDR3 spans 12 residues. CDR3 protein: CSAPRRGREQYF. DNA of the CDR3: TGCAGTGCTCCCCGAAGAGGACGGGAGCAGTACTTC.

About this clonotype: Given a much more abundant clone one base away, this may be a read error. The rearrangement uses TRBV13 and TRBJ2-2; D may be TRBD1 (6 bases). The CDR3 contains 15 residues. The germline gives CDR1 PRHDT, CDR2 FYEKMQ (reference sequence). Written as DNA, the CDR3 is TGTGCCAACAGCTACAAAACCAGGGGAACCGGGGAGCTGTTTTTT. Its translation: CANSYKTRGTGELFF.

In its sample, this clonotype was seen many times. This chain links TRBV11-2 with TRBJ2-7; D remains ambiguous. Trimming took 5 bases from V and 7 from J, leaving 12 bases between them. This CDR3 is 12 amino acids long. CDR1 and CDR2 (germline): SGHAT, FQNNGV. The CDR3 loop reads CASSSEIREQYF. Here the CDR3 DNA reads TGTGCCAGCAGCAGCGAGATACGAGAGCAGTACTTC.